The 32 T cell receptor beta chains presented below share a single source sample, sequenced in a study of beta chain features in type 1 diabetes listed by TCRdb under 2018. Results and caveats for the whole study, not just this receptor: In all four CD4+ subsets, TCRB CDR3 length was moderately but significantly shorter in type 1 diabetes patients.

Which antigens these TCRs recognize remains unknown. The method was the immunoSEQ multiplex PCR assay. All of the isolated RNA was reverse transcribed with the High Capacity cDNA Reverse Transcription Kit, so expressed TCRB transcripts were sequenced. What TCRdb holds here is the immuneACCESS table cut down to in-frame rearrangements. Part of the clones is not present; checked against another copy, under half of the missing clones reflect an unresolved V gene, and the others are unexplained. The sample contains approximately 170,000 clones, almost 8% of them found a single time. The ten top clones hold approximately 0.54% of the sample. The specimen sequenced was central memory CD4+ T cells from blood. All receptors come from a man between 18 and 29 years old with type 1 diabetes.

The table lists this clone with a few counts. The chain is built from TRBV7-2 and TRBJ2-3; D is unclear. This CDR3 spans 13 amino acids. The V gene's germline CDR1 is SGHTA and CDR2 FQGNSA. V dropped 1 base and J dropped 5 bases, with 7 bases sitting between them. CDR3 coding DNA: TGTGCCAGCAGCTTAGACTACTTAGATACGCAGTATTTT. This translates into CASSLDYLDTQYF.

The chain couples TRBV4-3 to TRBJ1-6; 9 bases are a match to TRBD1. Germline lookup yields CDR1 LGHNA and CDR2 YSLEER. The ends lost 0 bases at V and 7 bases at J; junction bases unmatched: 7. This CDR3 spans 17 amino acids. CDR3 sequence reads: CASSQDLVGTGNSPLHF. As DNA, the CDR3 is TGCGCCAGCAGCCAAGATTTAGTGGGGACAGGGAATTCACCCCTCCACTTT.

V gene TRBV5-1 combines with J gene TRBJ2-5; 7 bases are a match to TRBD1. The ends lost 7 bases at V and 3 bases at J; junction bases unmatched: 9. There are 14 residues in the CDR3. Germline values: CDR1 SGHRS, CDR2 YFSETQ. CDR3 amino acids: CASRKIDREETQYF. The CDR3 DNA follows: TGCGCCAGCCGAAAAATTGACAGGGAAGAGACCCAGTACTTC.

This rearrangement joins TRBV5-1 to TRBJ1-1; 9 nucleotides align to TRBD1. Germline V gives CDR1 SGHRS, CDR2 YFSETQ. V lost 1 base, J lost 1 base, and 5 bases stayed unmatched. The CDR3 is 16 amino acids. CDR3 protein: CASSLYGTGPNTEAFF. CDR3 in DNA: TGCGCCAGCAGCTTGTATGGGACAGGGCCGAACACTGAAGCTTTCTTT.

In its sample, this clone was seen a few times. The rearrangement uses TRBV29-1 and TRBJ2-5; TRBD2 aligns across 9 bases. Germline V gene sequence: CDR1 SQVTM, CDR2 ANQGSEA. CDR3 size: 13 residues. The ends lost 5 bases at V and 5 bases at J; junction bases unmatched: 6. The CDR3 DNA follows: TGCAGCGTTATGACTAGCGGAGGGGAGACCCAGTACTTC. Amino acids: CSVMTSGGETQYF. Drawing the rest from reference TRBV29-1 and TRBJ2-5, the complete variable domain is SAVISQKPSRDICQRGTSLTIQCQVDSQVTMMFWYRQQPGQSLTLIATANQGSEATYESGFVIDKFPISRPNLTFSTLTVSNMSPEDSSIYLCSVMTSGGETQYFGPGTRLLVL.

This clone has more than one count but fewer than ten. The chain couples TRBV15 to TRBJ1-2, with 9 bases aligning to TRBD1. V was pared by 1 base and J by 7 bases, with 16 bases of the junction left unmatched. From germline, CDR1 is LNHNV and CDR2 YYDKDF (reference sequence). The length of the CDR3 is 18 residues. CDR3 nucleotides: TGTGCCACCAGCAGAGTGCGGGGACAGGGAGTCCTAGCGGGTGGCTACACCTTC. The encoded protein is CATSRVRGQGVLAGGYTF.

The table lists this clone with a few counts. V gene TRBV5-6 combines with J gene TRBJ2-3; D call uncertain. This CDR3 spans 13 amino acids. CDR1 is SGHDT, CDR2 YYEEEE, per germline. Trimming removed 0 bases from V and 6 bases from J, with 8 bases in between. CDR3: CASSLVESDTQYF. The CDR3 DNA reads TGTGCCAGCAGCTTGGTAGAATCCGATACGCAGTATTTT.

Turning to this clone: The junction differs from germline at one of its ends, possibly a read error. The chain uses TRBV5-4 and TRBJ2-7; D perhaps matches TRBD1 (7 bases). CDR1 is SGHNT and CDR2 is YYREEE in the germline V gene (reference sequence). The CDR3 has 15 amino acids. The CDR3 region is CASSQRQGGIYEQYF. CDR3 nucleotides: TGCGCCAGCAGCCAACGACAGGGCGGGATCTACGAGCAGTACTTC.

This clone was counted a few times. This chain uses TRBV18 with TRBJ2-3; D perhaps matches TRBD2 (5 bases). This CDR3 spans 16 amino acids. V lost 3 bases and J 1 base, leaving 14 bases between the germline ends. CDR1 KGHSH and CDR2 LQKENI come from the germline V gene. The CDR3 nucleotides are TGTGCCAGCTCACCTGTCGGAGGAGGAGGCACAGATACGCAGTATTTT. Translating it yields CASSPVGGGGTDTQYF. Together with reference TRBV18 and TRBJ2-3, the CDR3 gives the full variable domain: NAGVMQNPRHLVRRRGQEARLRCSPMKGHSHVYWYRQLPEEGLKFMVYLQKENIIDESGMPKERFSAEFPKEGPSILRIQQVVRGDSAAYFCASSPVGGGGTDTQYFGPGTRLTVL.

In this sample, this clone turned up a few times. The CDR3 loop reads CASSIVPQGAGETQYF. The CDR3 bases are TGTGCCAGTAGTATAGTACCCCAGGGGGCAGGAGAGACCCAGTACTTC. The chain is built from TRBV19 and TRBJ2-5; TRBD1 matches 8 bases. The V segment lost 1 base and the J segment 4 bases; nucleotides outside the gene matches: 8. Germline values: CDR1 LNHDA, CDR2 SQIVND (reference sequence). This CDR3 has 16 amino acids.

CDR3 in DNA: TGTGCCAGCAGCTTAATGGGCAATATTGAAGCTTTCTTT. This gives the protein CASSLMGNIEAFF. V and J are TRBV7-9 and TRBJ1-1; D uncertain. The germline CDR1 and CDR2 sequences are SEHNR and FQNEAQ (reference sequence). Trimming cost V 2 bases and J 7 bases, with 11 bases left between them. This CDR3 has 13 amino acids. The whole variable domain, remainder taken from reference TRBV7-9 and TRBJ1-1, is DTGVSQNPRHKITKRGQNVTFRCDPISEHNRLYWYRQTLGQGPEFLTYFQNEAQLEKSRLLSDRFSAERPKGSFSTLEIQRTEQGDSAMYLCASSLMGNIEAFFGQGTRLTVV.

This clone showed up just a few times. The rearrangement links TRBV6-1 to TRBJ1-5; D possibly corresponds to TRBD1 (5 bases). This CDR3 spans 14 amino acids. Trimming pared 0 bases from V and 7 bases from J, leaving 10 bases between. The germline CDR1 and CDR2 sequences are MNHNS and SASEGT. CDR3 in amino acids: CASSEAWEGQPQHF. CDR3 sequence (DNA): TGTGCCAGCAGTGAAGCATGGGAGGGGCAGCCCCAGCATTTT.

The chain joins TRBV5-1 to TRBJ2-3; possible D gene TRBD1, 5 bases. Germline V gives CDR1 SGHRS, CDR2 YFSETQ. The CDR3 consists of 15 residues. Between the trimmed V and J ends, which lost 3 bases and 3 bases, there was a span of 14 bases. The CDR3 is CASSSPQGRTDTQYF. CDR3 sequence (DNA): TGCGCCAGCAGCTCACCTCAGGGAAGGACAGATACGCAGTATTTT. Full variable domain (remainder filled in from reference TRBV5-1 and TRBJ2-3): KAGVTQTPRYLIKTRGQQVTLSCSPISGHRSVSWYQQTPGQGLQFLFEYFSETQRNKGNFPGRFSGRQFSNSRSEMNVSTLELGDSALYLCASSSPQGRTDTQYFGPGTRLTVL.

A few counts support this clone. For the CDR3, the DNA is TGTGCCAGCAGTGAAGCGTTGGCTAGCGGGTCCTACGAGCAGTACTTC. This sequence encodes CASSEALASGSYEQYF. The chain combines TRBV6-1 with TRBJ2-7; 8 nucleotides line up with TRBD2. The V gene end was trimmed by 0 bases and the J gene end by 1 base; junction bases not matched to a gene: 5. The CDR3 is 16 amino acids. Germline assignment: CDR1 MNHNS and CDR2 SASEGT.

This clone appeared a few times. The J gene is TRBJ2-3, the V gene TRBV19; D is possibly TRBD2 (6 bases). The CDR3 totals 15 residues. Germline CDR1 reads LNHDA; CDR2 reads SQIVND (reference sequence). Trimming shortened V by 9 bases and J by 0 bases, and 16 bases separated the two germline ends. CDR3 nucleotides: TGTGCCAGGCTTTGGGGGGACCTTAGCACAGATACGCAGTATTTT. The encoded protein is CARLWGDLSTDTQYF. The complete variable domain, with remaining parts taken from reference TRBV19 and TRBJ2-3, reads DGGITQSPKYLFRKEGQNVTLSCEQNLNHDAMYWYRQDPGQGLRLIYYSQIVNDFQKGDIAEGYSVSREKKESFPLTVTSAQKNPTAFYLCARLWGDLSTDTQYFGPGTRLTVL.

The chain carries TRBV29-1 and TRBJ1-1; D possibly corresponds to TRBD1 (5 bases). CDR1 SQVTM and CDR2 ANQGSEA come from the germline V gene. V lost 8 bases to trimming and J lost 5 bases, with 9 bases between them. The CDR3 extends over 10 amino acids. The CDR3 sequence: CSLGETEAFF. The CDR3 coding sequence is TGCAGCTTAGGGGAAACTGAAGCTTTCTTT.

This clone was seen a handful of times. The chain recombines TRBV27 with TRBJ1-2; 7 positions match TRBD1. Looked up from germline, CDR1 is MNHEY and CDR2 is SMNVEV (reference sequence). Trimming at V came to 4 bases and at J to 2 bases, leaving 7 bases not matched to a gene. This CDR3 has 15 residues. The CDR3 region is CASSYHRGSNYGYTF. The CDR3 coding sequence is TGTGCCAGCAGTTATCACAGGGGCTCAAACTATGGCTACACCTTC.

This sequence joins TRBV7-8 and TRBJ2-1; 8 bases are shared with TRBD2. J was trimmed by 5 bases and V by 5 bases; bases with no gene match: 17. CDR1 SGHVS and CDR2 FQNEAQ come from the germline V gene. The CDR3 covers 18 residues. Here the CDR3 reads CASSPFGGGGRYNNEQFF. CDR3 DNA: TGTGCCAGCAGCCCGTTCGGGGGCGGCGGGAGGTACAACAATGAGCAGTTCTTC.

This clone has a handful of counts. The rearrangement uses TRBV5-4 and TRBJ2-2; TRBD1 matches at 7 bases. This CDR3 contains 16 residues. Germline CDR1 and CDR2: SGHNT and YYREEE (reference sequence). The junction had 8 bases not matched to a gene; V was cut back by 4 bases and J by 2 bases. The CDR3 coding sequence is TGTGCCAGCAGCGAGCAGACAGGGCCCAACACCGGGGAGCTGTTTTTT. Translating it yields CASSEQTGPNTGELFF. Supplemented by reference TRBV5-4 and TRBJ2-2, the full variable domain reads ETGVTQSPTHLIKTRGQQVTLRCSSQSGHNTVSWYQQALGQGPQFIFQYYREEENGRGNFPPRFSGLQFPNYSSELNVNALELDDSALYLCASSEQTGPNTGELFFGEGSRLTVL.

In DNA, the CDR3 is TGTGCCAGCTCACCCCGGGACAGGGGCACAGATACGCAGTATTTT. It is translated as CASSPRDRGTDTQYF. The chain has TRBV18 and TRBJ2-3; 9 positions agree with TRBD1. Germline values: CDR1 KGHSH, CDR2 LQKENI. The CDR3 is 15 amino acids. The V and J ends lost 3 bases and 1 base, in that order; junction bases with no gene match: 2.

This clone was seen more than once but under ten times. V and J are TRBV29-1 and TRBJ2-1, with 7 bases matching TRBD2. The V gene's germline CDR1 is SQVTM and CDR2 ANQGSEA. CDR3 length: 14 amino acids. The J segment lost 0 bases and the V segment lost 8 bases, leaving 7 bases of the junction unmatched. The CDR3 spells CSSQRGGSYNEQFF. The CDR3 nucleotides are TGCAGCTCGCAGCGGGGCGGCTCCTACAATGAGCAGTTCTTC.

The chain has TRBV19 and TRBJ1-2; weak D call: TRBD1 (6 bases). This CDR3 contains 15 residues. The germline V gene has CDR1 LNHDA and CDR2 SQIVND (reference sequence). V lost 10 bases to trimming and J lost 7 bases, with 25 bases between them. CDR3 amino acids: CAIKSQDRFAAGYTF. In DNA form, the CDR3 reads TGTGCCATTAAATCCCAGGACAGATTCGCCGCTGGCTACACCTTC.

This clone is a singleton in its sample. The chain has TRBV19 and TRBJ2-3, with 7 bases that match TRBD1. CDR3 size: 15 residues. V dropped 7 bases and J dropped 4; count of bases not matched to a gene: 11. The V gene's germline CDR1 is LNHDA and CDR2 SQIVND (reference sequence). The CDR3 loop reads CASTADRDGSDTQYF. The CDR3 coding sequence is TGTGCCAGTACCGCCGACAGGGACGGCTCAGATACGCAGTATTTT.

This clone was seen repeatedly, ten times or more. The chain is built from TRBV7-9 and TRBJ2-7; a weak D match, TRBD1 (5 bases). Germline loops: CDR1 SEHNR, CDR2 FQNEAQ (reference sequence). Trimming took 5 bases from V and 0 from J, leaving 11 bases between them. The CDR3 loop spans 14 amino acids. CDR3 residues: CASSNRFASYEQYF. CDR3 nucleotide sequence: TGTGCCAGCAGCAACAGGTTCGCCTCCTACGAGCAGTACTTC.

J is TRBJ2-3 and V is TRBV28, with a tentative D call TRBD1 (5 bases). V lost 6 bases and J lost 1, with 14 bases in between. CDR3 length: 15 amino acids. The germline V gene encodes CDR1 MDHEN and CDR2 SYDVKM. The chain's CDR3 is CASSPPRQRTDTQYF. Here the CDR3 DNA reads TGTGCCAGCAGCCCCCCACGACAGCGCACAGATACGCAGTATTTT.

V and J are TRBV7-9 and TRBJ2-4; possible D gene TRBD2, 5 bases. V gave up 8 bases and J gave up 0 bases, with 14 bases separating them. Germline assignment: CDR1 SEHNR and CDR2 FQNEAQ (reference sequence). The CDR3 runs 15 residues. The CDR3 reads CASDPGILAKNIQYF. CDR3 coding DNA: TGTGCCAGCGACCCCGGGATCTTAGCCAAAAACATTCAGTACTTC. Together with reference TRBV7-9 and TRBJ2-4, the CDR3 gives the full variable domain: DTGVSQNPRHKITKRGQNVTFRCDPISEHNRLYWYRQTLGQGPEFLTYFQNEAQLEKSRLLSDRFSAERPKGSFSTLEIQRTEQGDSAMYLCASDPGILAKNIQYFGAGTRLSVL.

This clone was recorded at least ten times. The chain uses TRBV29-1 and TRBJ2-1; TRBD2 aligns across 10 bases. The V gene end was trimmed by 7 bases and the J gene end by 4 bases; junction bases not matched to a gene: 7. CDR3 length: 14 amino acids. Germline V CDR1 and CDR2: SQVTM, ANQGSEA. CDR3: CSGGRAGGYNEQFF. The CDR3 DNA is TGCAGCGGGGGCCGAGCGGGAGGGTACAATGAGCAGTTCTTC.

This clone was counted between two and nine times. The chain uses TRBV27 and TRBJ2-3; 10 nucleotides align to TRBD2. The CDR3 extends over 14 amino acids. CDR1 and CDR2 from the germline V gene are MNHEY and SMNVEV (reference sequence). Trimming took 5 bases from V and 9 from J; bases not matched to a gene: 8. Written as DNA, the CDR3 is TGTGCCAGCAGTCGGACTAGCGGCCGCTCGACGCAGTATTTT. As protein: CASSRTSGRSTQYF.

The table lists this clone with a few counts. This chain connects TRBV5-1 to TRBJ1-2; 10 bases are a match to TRBD1. Germline V gene lookup returns CDR1 SGHRS and CDR2 YFSETQ. CDR3 length equals 14 residues. V lost 3 bases, J lost 3 bases, and 2 bases stayed unmatched. Written as DNA, the CDR3 is TGCGCCAGCAGCTCCGGACAGGGGGACTATGGCTACACCTTC. Its translation: CASSSGQGDYGYTF.

There are a few counts of this clone. The chain joins TRBV30 to TRBJ1-4, with D maybe TRBD1 (5 bases). V dropped 0 bases and J dropped 5 bases, with 10 bases sitting between them. Germline V lookup: CDR1 GTSNPN, CDR2 SVGIG (reference sequence). The CDR3 totals 14 residues. The CDR3 region is CAWSVSGLNEKLFF. The DNA of the CDR3 is TGTGCCTGGAGTGTATCGGGACTCAATGAAAAACTGTTTTTT.

This clone was seen just once. The chain's CDR3 is CASSPRPGVNEKLFF. CDR3 nucleotides: TGTGCCAGCTCACCACGCCCGGGGGTTAATGAAAAACTGTTTTTT. The V call is TRBV18, the J call TRBJ1-4; D may be TRBD1 (5 bases). The V and J ends lost 1 base and 4 bases respectively, with 10 bases between them. Germline V gene sequence: CDR1 KGHSH, CDR2 LQKENI. This CDR3 is 15 amino acids long.

The genes are TRBV5-1 and TRBJ2-1; weak D call: TRBD2 (6 bases). The CDR3 consists of 16 residues. Per germline, CDR1 SGHRS and CDR2 YFSETQ. V lost 0 bases to trimming and J lost 3 bases, with 13 bases between them. CDR3 nucleotide sequence: TGCGCCAGCAGCTTGGGGGGTAGCGGTTACTACAATGAGCAGTTCTTC. As protein: CASSLGGSGYYNEQFF.